The subject of this entry is one T cell receptor (beta chain). TCR beta libraries were built with iRepertoire HTBI primers and Arm-PCR of CDR3 regions. In the original processing: Detected in the samples were over 60 TRBV and 12 to 15 TRBJ segments. Each CDR3 protein is one row after TCRdb ran MiXCR on the multiplex PCR reads. These V and J calls originate from TCRdb's pipeline instead of the authors' own analysis. The sample lists some 300,000 distinct CDR3 sequences; under 25% were seen once. Looked up from germline, CDR1 is LGHNA and CDR2 is YSLEER. This CDR3 has 15 amino acids. The germline V and J ends were trimmed by 0 bases and 0 bases, with 9 bases remaining between them. Time point reported: persistent/refractory GD, antithyroid drugs over 5 years with positive TRAb. Scientists built the TCR library using RNA that was extracted from PBMCs. The peripheral blood volume drawn was approximately 9 milliliters, and it was collected into EDTA tubes.

These data originate in a study of regulatory T cells in long-lasting Graves disease. This clonotype originated in a female donor with Graves disease. This chain joins TRBV4-3 and TRBJ2-7; D is perhaps TRBD2 (6 bases). The sequences come from peripheral blood mononuclear cells (PBMCs), collected when the disease was refractory, from a patient treated with antithyroid drugs. The CDR3 coding sequence is TGCGCCAGCAGCCAAGATCTCGGGAGCTCCTACGAGCAGTACTTC. It codes for CASSQDLGSSYEQYF.